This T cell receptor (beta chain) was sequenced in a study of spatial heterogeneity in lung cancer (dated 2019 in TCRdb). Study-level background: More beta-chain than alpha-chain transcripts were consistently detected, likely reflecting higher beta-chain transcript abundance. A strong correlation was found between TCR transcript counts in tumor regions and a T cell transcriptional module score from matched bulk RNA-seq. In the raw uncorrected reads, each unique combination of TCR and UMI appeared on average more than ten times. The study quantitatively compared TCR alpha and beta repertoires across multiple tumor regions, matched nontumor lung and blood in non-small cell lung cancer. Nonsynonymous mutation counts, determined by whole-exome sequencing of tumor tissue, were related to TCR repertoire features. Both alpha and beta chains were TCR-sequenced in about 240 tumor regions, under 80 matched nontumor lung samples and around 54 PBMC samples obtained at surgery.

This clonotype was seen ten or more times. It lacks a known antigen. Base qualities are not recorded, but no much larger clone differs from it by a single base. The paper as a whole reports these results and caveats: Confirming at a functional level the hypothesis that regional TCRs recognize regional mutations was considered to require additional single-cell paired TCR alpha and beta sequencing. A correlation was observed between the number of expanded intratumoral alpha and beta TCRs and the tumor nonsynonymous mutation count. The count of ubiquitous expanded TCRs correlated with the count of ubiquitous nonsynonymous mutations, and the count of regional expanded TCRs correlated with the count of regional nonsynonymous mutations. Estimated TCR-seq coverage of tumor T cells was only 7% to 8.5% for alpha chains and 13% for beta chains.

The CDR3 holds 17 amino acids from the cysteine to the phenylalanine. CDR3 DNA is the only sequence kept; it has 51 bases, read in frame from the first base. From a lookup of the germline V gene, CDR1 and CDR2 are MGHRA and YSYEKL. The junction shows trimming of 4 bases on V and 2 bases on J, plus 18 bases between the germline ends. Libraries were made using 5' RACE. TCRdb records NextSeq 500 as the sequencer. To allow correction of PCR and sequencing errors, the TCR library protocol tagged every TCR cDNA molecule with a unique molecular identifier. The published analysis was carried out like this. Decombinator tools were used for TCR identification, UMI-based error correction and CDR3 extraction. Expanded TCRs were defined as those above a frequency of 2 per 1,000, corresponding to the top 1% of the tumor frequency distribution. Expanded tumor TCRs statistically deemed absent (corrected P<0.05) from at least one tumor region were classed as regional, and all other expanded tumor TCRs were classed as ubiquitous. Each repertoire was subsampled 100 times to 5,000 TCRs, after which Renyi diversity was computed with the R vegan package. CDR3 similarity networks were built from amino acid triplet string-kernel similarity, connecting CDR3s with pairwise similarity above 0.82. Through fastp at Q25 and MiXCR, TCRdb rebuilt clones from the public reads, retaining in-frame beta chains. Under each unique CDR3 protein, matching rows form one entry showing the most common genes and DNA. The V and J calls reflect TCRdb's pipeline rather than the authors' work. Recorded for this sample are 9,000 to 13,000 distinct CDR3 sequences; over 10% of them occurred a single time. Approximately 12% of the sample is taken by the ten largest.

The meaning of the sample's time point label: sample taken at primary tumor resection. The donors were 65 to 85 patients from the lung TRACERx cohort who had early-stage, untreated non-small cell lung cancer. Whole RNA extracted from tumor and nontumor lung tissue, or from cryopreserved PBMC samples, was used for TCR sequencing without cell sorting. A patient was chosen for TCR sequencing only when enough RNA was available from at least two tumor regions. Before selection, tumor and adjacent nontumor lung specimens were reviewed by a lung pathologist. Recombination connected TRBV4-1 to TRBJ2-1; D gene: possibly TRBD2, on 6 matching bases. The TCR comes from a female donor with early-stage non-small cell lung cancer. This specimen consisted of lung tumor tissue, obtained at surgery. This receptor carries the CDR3 CASSRTFASEAYNEQFF. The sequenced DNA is TGCGCCAGCAGCCGAACCTTCGCTAGCGAGGCCTACAATGAGCAGTTCTTC.